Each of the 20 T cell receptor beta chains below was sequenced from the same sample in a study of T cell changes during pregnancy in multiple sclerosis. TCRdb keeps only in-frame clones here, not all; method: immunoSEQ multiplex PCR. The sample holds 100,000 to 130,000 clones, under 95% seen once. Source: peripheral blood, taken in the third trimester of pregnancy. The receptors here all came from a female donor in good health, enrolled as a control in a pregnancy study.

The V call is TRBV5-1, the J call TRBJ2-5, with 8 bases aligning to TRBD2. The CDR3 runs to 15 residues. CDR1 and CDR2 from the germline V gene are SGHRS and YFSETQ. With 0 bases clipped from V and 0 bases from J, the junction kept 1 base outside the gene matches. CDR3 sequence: CASSLASGYQETQYF. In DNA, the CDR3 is TGCGCCAGCAGCTTGGCTAGCGGGTACCAAGAGACCCAGTACTTC. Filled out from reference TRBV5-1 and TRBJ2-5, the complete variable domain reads KAGVTQTPRYLIKTRGQQVTLSCSPISGHRSVSWYQQTPGQGLQFLFEYFSETQRNKGNFPGRFSGRQFSNSRSEMNVSTLELGDSALYLCASSLASGYQETQYFGPGTRLLVL.

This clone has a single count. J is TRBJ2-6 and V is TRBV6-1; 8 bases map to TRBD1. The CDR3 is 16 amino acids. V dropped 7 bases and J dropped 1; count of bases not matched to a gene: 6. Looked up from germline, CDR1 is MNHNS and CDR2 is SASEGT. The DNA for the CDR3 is TGTGCCAGCACTGACAGGGGAGTGTCTGGGGCCAACGTCCTGACTTTC. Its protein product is CASTDRGVSGANVLTF.

The CDR3 loop is CASSHARDRGLTDTQYF. The CDR3, as DNA: TGTGCCAGCTCACACGCGCGGGACAGGGGACTAACAGATACGCAGTATTTT. This rearrangement joins TRBV18 to TRBJ2-3; TRBD1 aligns across 10 bases. In germline, CDR1 is KGHSH, CDR2 LQKENI. The CDR3 runs 17 residues. V lost 4 bases and J lost 3; bases outside the gene matches: 10.

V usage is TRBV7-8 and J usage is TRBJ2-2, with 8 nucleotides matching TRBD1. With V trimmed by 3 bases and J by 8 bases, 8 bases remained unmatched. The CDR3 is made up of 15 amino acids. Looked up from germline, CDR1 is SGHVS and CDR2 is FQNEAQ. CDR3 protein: CASSLLDRVVGELFF. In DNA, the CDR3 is TGTGCCAGCAGCTTGCTGGACAGGGTTGTTGGGGAGCTGTTTTTT.

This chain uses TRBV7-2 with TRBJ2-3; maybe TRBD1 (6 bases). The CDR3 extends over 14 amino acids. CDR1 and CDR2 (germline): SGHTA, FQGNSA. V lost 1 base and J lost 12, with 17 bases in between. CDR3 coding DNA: TGTGCCAGCAGCTTAGAGGCACAGGCCAGGGGCCAGTATTTT. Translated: CASSLEAQARGQYF. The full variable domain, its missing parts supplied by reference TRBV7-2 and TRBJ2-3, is GAGVSQSPSNKVTEKGKDVELRCDPISGHTALYWYRQSLGQGLEFLIYFQGNSAPDKSGLPSDRFSAERTGGSVSTLTIQRTQQEDSAVYLCASSLEAQARGQYFGPGTRLTVL.

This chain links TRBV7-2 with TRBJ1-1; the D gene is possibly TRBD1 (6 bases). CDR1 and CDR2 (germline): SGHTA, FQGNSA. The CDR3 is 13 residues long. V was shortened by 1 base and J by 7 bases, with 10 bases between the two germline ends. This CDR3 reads CASSLVQGREAFF. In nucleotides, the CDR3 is TGTGCCAGCAGCTTAGTGCAGGGGCGTGAAGCTTTCTTT.

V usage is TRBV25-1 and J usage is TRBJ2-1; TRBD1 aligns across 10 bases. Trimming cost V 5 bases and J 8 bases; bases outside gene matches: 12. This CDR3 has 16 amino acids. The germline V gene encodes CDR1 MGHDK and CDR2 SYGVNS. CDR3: CASSLFKGQGKDEQFF. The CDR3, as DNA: TGTGCCAGCAGTTTGTTTAAGGGACAGGGGAAAGATGAGCAGTTCTTC.

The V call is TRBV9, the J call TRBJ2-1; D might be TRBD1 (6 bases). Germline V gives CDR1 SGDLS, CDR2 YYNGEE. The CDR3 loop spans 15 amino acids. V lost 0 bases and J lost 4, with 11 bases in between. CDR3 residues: CASSVEGEPYNEQFF. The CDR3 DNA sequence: TGTGCCAGCAGCGTAGAGGGGGAACCGTACAATGAGCAGTTCTTC.

The DNA for the CDR3 is TGTGCCTGGAGCGCGGGACAGAATCTGTACTTC. This translates into CAWSAGQNLYF. This chain uses TRBV30 with TRBJ2-4, with TRBD1 as a possible D gene (7 bases). The germline CDR1 and CDR2 sequences are GTSNPN and SVGIG (reference sequence). V was trimmed by 3 bases and J by 15 bases, leaving 15 bases between them. The CDR3 loop spans 11 amino acids.

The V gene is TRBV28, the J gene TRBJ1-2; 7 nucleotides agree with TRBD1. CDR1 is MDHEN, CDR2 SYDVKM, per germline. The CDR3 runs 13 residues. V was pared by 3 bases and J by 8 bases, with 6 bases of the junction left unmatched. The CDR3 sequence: CASSFRRGEGYTF. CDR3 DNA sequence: TGTGCCAGCAGTTTCCGCAGGGGGGAAGGCTACACCTTC.

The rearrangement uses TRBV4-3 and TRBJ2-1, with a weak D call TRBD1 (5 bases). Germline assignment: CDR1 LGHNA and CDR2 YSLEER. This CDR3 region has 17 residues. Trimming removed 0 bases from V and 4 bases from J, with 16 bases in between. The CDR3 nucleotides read TGCGCCAGCAGCCAAGATTGGACGGACATTACATACAATGAGCAGTTCTTC. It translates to CASSQDWTDITYNEQFF.

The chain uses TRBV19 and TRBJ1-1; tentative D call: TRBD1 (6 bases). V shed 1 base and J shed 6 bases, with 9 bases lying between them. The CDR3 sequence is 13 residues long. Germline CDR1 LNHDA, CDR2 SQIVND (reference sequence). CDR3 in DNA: TGTGCCAGTAGTATAGCCCGACAGGCTGAAGCTTTCTTT. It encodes CASSIARQAEAFF.

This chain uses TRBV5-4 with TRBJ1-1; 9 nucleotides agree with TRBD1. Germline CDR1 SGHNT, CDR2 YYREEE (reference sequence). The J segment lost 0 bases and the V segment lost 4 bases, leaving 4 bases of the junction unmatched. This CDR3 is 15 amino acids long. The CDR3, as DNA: TGTGCCAGCAGCACCGGGGACAGGGTGAACACTGAAGCTTTCTTT. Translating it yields CASSTGDRVNTEAFF.

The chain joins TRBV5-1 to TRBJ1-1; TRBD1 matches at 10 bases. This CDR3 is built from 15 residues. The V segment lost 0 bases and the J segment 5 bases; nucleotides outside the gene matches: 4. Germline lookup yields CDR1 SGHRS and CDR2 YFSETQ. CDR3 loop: CASSLGGDRGTEAFF. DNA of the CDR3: TGCGCCAGCAGCTTGGGAGGGGACAGGGGAACTGAAGCTTTCTTT.

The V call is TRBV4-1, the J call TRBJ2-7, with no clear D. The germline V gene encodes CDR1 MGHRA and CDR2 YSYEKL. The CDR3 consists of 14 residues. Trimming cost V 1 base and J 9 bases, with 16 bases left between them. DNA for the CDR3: TGCGCCAGCAGCCAAGGGGTCCGAGCCTCGGGGCAGTACTTC. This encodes CASSQGVRASGQYF.

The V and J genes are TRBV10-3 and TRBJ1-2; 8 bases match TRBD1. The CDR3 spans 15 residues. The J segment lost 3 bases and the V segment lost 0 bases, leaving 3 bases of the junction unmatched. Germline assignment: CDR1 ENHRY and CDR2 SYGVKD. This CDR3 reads CAISESQGQDYGYTF. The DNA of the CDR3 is TGTGCCATCAGTGAGTCGCAGGGACAGGACTATGGCTACACCTTC.

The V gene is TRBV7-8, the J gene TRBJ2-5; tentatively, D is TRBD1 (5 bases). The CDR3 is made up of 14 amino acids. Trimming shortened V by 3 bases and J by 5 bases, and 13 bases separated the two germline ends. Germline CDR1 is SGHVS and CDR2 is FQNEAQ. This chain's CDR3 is CASSLLGVGETQYF. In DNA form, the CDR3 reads TGTGCCAGCAGCTTGTTAGGGGTGGGGGAGACCCAGTACTTC.

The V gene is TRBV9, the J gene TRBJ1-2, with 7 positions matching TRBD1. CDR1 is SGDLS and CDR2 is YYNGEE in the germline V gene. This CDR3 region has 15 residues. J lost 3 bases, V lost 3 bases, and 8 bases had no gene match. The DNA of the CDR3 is TGTGCCAGCAGCGCACGACAGGGCCCCCACTATGGCTACACCTTC. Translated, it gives CASSARQGPHYGYTF.

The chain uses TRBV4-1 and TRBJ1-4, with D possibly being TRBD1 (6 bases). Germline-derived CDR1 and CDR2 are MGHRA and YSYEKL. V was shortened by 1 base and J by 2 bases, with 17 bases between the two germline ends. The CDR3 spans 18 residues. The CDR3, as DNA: TGCGCCAGCAGCCAAGGACAGGCACTTGGCCGCACTAATGAAAAACTGTTTTTT. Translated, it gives CASSQGQALGRTNEKLFF.

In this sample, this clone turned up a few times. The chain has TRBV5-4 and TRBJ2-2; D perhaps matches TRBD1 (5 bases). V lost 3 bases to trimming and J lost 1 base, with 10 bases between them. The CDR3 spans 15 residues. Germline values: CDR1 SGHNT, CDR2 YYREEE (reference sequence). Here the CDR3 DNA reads TGTGCCAGCAGCTGGACACAGAAGAACACCGGGGAGCTGTTTTTT. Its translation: CASSWTQKNTGELFF.